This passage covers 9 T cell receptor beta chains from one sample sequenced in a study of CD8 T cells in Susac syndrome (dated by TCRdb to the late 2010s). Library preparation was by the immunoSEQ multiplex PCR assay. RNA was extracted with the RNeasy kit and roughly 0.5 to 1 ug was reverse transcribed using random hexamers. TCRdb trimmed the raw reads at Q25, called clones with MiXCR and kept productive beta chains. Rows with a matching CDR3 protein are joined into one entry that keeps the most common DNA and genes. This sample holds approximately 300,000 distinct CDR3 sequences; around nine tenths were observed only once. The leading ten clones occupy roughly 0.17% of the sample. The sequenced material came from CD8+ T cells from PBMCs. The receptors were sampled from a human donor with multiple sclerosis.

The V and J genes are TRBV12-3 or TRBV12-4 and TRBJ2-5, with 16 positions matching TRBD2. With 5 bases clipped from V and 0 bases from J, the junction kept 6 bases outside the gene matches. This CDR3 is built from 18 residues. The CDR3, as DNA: TGTGCCAGCAGTCCCGGGACTAGCGGGGGGGCCTACCAAGAGACCCAGTACTTC. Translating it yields CASSPGTSGGAYQETQYF.

CDR3 in DNA: TGTGCCAGCAGCTTGAACAGCGGGAGCGAGCAGTACTTC. As protein: CASSLNSGSEQYF. The chain couples TRBV7-3 to TRBJ2-7, with 8 bases fitting TRBD2. V lost 3 bases to trimming and J lost 6 bases; unmatched junction nucleotides: 4. Germline V gives CDR1 SGHTA, CDR2 FQGTGA. This CDR3 is 13 amino acids long.

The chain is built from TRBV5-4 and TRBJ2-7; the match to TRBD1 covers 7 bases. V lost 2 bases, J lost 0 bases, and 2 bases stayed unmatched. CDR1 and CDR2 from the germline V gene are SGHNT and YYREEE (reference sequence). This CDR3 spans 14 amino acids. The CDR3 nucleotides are TGTGCCAGCAGCTTCGACAGGGCCTCCTACGAGCAGTACTTC. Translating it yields CASSFDRASYEQYF. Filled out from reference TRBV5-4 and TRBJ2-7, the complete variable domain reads ETGVTQSPTHLIKTRGQQVTLRCSSQSGHNTVSWYQQALGQGPQFIFQYYREEENGRGNFPPRFSGLQFPNYSSELNVNALELDDSALYLCASSFDRASYEQYFGPGTRLTVT.

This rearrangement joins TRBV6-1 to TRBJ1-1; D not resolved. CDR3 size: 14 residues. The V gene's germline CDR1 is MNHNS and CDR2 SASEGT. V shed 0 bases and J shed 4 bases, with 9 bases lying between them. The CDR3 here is CASSEAGVGTEAFF. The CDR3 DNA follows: TGTGCCAGCAGTGAAGCTGGGGTTGGCACTGAAGCTTTCTTT.

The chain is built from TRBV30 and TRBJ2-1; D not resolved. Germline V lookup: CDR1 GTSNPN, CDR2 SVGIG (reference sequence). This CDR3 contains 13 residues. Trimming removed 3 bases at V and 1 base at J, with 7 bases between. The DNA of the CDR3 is TGTGCCTGGAGGGCCCGGTCCTACAATGAGCAGTTCTTC. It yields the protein CAWRARSYNEQFF.

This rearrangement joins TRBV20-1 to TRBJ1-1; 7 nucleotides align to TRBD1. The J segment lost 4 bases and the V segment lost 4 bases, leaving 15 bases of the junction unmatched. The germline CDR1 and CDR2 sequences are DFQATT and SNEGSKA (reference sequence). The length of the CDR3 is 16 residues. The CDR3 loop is CSAKDRARVLSTEAFF. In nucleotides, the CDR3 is TGCAGTGCTAAAGACAGGGCGAGGGTTTTAAGCACTGAAGCTTTCTTT.

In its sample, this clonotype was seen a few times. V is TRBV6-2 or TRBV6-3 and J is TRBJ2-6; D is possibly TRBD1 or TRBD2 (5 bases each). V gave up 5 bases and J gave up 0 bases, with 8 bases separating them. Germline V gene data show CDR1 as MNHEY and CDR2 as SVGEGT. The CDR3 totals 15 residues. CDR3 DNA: TGTGCCAGCAGTCGAGGGGTCTCTGGGGCCAACGTCCTGACTTTC. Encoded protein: CASSRGVSGANVLTF.

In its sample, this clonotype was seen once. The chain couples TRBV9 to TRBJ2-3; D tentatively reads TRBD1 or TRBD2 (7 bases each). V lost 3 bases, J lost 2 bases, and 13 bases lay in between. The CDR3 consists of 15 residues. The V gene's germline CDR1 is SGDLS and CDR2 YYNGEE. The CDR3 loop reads CASSAQGGFTDTQYF. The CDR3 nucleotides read TGTGCCAGCAGCGCCCAGGGGGGGTTCACAGATACGCAGTATTTT.

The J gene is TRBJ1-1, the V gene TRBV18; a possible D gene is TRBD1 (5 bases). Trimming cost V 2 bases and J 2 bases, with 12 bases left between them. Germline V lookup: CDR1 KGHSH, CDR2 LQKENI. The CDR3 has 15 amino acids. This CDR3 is CASSPNFQGNTEAFF. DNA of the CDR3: TGTGCCAGCTCACCAAATTTTCAGGGTAACACTGAAGCTTTCTTT. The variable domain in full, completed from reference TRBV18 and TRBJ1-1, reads NAGVMQNPRHLVRRRGQEARLRCSPMKGHSHVYWYRQLPEEGLKFMVYLQKENIIDESGMPKERFSAEFPKEGPSILRIQQVVRGDSAAYFCASSPNFQGNTEAFFGQGTRLTVV.